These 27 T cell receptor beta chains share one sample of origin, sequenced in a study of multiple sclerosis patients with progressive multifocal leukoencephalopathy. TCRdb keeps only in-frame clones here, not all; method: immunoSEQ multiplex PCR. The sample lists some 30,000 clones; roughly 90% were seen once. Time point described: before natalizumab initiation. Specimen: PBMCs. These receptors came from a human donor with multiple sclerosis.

In DNA, the CDR3 is TGTGCCAGCAGTTACGGAATTAGCTTGGTCGAGCAGTACTTC. As protein: CASSYGISLVEQYF. The chain combines TRBV6-5 with TRBJ2-7; the D is unclear. Germline V gene data show CDR1 as MNHEY and CDR2 as SVGAGI. This CDR3 region has 14 residues. V shed 2 bases and J shed 6 bases, with 14 bases lying between them.

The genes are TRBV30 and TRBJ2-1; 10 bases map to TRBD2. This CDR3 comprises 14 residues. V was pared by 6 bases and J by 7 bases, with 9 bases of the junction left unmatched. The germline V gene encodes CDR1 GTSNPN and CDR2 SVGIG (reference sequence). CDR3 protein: CACDLSGRGNEQFF. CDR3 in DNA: TGTGCCTGCGACTTGAGCGGGAGGGGGAATGAGCAGTTCTTC.

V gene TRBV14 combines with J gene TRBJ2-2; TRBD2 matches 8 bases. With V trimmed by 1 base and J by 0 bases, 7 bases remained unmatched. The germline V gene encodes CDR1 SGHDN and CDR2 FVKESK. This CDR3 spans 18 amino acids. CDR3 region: CASSQVELAAPNTGELFF. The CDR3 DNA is TGTGCCAGCAGCCAAGTGGAACTAGCGGCACCGAACACCGGGGAGCTGTTTTTT.

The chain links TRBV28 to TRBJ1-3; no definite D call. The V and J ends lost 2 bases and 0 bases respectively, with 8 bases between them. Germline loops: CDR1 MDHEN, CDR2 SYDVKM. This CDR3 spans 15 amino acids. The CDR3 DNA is TGTGCCAGCAGTTTACAGGTGATCTCTGGAAACACCATATATTTT. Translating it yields CASSLQVISGNTIYF.

CDR3 nucleotide sequence: TGTGCCAGCAGTTACCGGGGGCCGAACTATGGCTACACCTTC. It yields the protein CASSYRGPNYGYTF. The chain couples TRBV6-5 to TRBJ1-2, with D tentatively TRBD1 (6 bases). The CDR3 loop spans 14 amino acids. The V end lost 2 bases, the J end lost 2 bases, and 9 bases lay between the germline ends. CDR1 is MNHEY and CDR2 is SVGAGI in the germline V gene.

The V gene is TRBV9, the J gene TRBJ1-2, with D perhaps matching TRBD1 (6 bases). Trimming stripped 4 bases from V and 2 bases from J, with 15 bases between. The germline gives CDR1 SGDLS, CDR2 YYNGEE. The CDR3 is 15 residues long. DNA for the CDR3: TGTGCCAGCAGCTCTCAACAGGGACCCAACTATGGCTACACCTTC. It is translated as CASSSQQGPNYGYTF.

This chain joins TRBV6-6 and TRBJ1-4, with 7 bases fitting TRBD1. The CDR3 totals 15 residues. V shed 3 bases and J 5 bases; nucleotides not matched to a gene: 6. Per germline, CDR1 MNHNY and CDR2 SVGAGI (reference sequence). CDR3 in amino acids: CASSYSGTANEKLFF. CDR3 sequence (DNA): TGTGCCAGCAGTTATTCCGGGACAGCAAATGAAAAACTGTTTTTT.

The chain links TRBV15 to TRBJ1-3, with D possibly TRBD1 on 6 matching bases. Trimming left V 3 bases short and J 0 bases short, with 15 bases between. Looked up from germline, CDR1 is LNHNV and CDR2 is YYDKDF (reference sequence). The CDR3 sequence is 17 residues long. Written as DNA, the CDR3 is TGTGCCACCAGCAGCTGGGGGGGGCGAGCCTCTGGAAACACCATATATTTT. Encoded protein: CATSSWGGRASGNTIYF.

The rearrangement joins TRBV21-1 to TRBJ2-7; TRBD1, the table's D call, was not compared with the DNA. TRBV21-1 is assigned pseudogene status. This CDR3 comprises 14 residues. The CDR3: CASGGGPTVYEQYF. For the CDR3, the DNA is TGTGCCAGCGGAGGGGGCCCGACCGTATACGAGCAGTACTTC.

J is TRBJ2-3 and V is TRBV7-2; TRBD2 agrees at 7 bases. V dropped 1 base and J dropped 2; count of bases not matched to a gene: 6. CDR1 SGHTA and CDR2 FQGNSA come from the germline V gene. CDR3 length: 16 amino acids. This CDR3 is CASSLDQRGNTDTQYF. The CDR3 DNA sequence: TGTGCCAGCAGCTTAGACCAGCGGGGAAACACAGATACGCAGTATTTT.

In DNA form, the CDR3 reads TGTGCCAGCAGCTTAGGGACAGGCTCTGGAAACACCATATATTTT. This codes for CASSLGTGSGNTIYF. The chain carries TRBV7-2 and TRBJ1-3; 7 bases agree with TRBD1. This CDR3 comprises 15 residues. CDR1 and CDR2 from the germline V gene are SGHTA and FQGNSA. V dropped 1 base and J dropped 0; count of bases not matched to a gene: 0.

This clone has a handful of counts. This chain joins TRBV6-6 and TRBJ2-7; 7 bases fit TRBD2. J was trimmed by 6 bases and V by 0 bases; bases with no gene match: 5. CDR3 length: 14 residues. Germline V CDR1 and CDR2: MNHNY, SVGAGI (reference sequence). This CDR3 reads CASSYSSGRGEQYF. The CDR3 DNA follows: TGTGCCAGCAGTTACTCCTCGGGGAGGGGCGAGCAGTACTTC.

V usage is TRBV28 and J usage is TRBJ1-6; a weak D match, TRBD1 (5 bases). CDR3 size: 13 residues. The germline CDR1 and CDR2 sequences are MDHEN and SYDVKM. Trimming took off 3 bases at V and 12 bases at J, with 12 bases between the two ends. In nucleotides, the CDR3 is TGTGCCAGCAGTTTCTTAGGGGTTCGACCCCTCCACTTT. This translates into CASSFLGVRPLHF.

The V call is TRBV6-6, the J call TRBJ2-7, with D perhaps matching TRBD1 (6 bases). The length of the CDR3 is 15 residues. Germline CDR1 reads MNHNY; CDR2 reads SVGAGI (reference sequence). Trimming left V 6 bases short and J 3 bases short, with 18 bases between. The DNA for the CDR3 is TGTGCCAGCAGCCATCCGGGACAAGCGATCTACGAGCAGTACTTC. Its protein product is CASSHPGQAIYEQYF.

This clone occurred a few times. CDR3 sequence: CASSLGTGPNYGYTF. DNA of the CDR3: TGCGCCAGCAGCTTGGGGACAGGTCCCAACTATGGCTACACCTTC. The V call is TRBV5-1, the J call TRBJ1-2, with 7 bases lining up with TRBD1. V was pared by 0 bases and J by 2 bases, with 4 bases of the junction left unmatched. CDR3 length: 15 residues. Germline CDR1 SGHRS, CDR2 YFSETQ.

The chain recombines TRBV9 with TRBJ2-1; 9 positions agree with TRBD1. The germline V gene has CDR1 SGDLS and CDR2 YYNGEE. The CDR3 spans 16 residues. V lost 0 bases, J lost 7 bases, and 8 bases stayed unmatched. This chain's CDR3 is CASSVVTGGSPNEQFF. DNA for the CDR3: TGTGCCAGCAGCGTAGTAACAGGGGGCTCTCCTAATGAGCAGTTCTTC.

CDR3 protein: CASTGVLSGANVLTF. In nucleotides, the CDR3 is TGCGCCAGCACGGGGGTTCTCTCTGGGGCCAACGTCCTGACTTTC. The chain couples TRBV5-1 to TRBJ2-6; tentative D call: TRBD2 (6 bases). With 6 bases removed from V and 0 bases from J, the gap between germline ends came to 10 bases. The CDR3 totals 15 residues. Germline V gives CDR1 SGHRS, CDR2 YFSETQ.

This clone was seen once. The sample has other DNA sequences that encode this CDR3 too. The CDR3 region is CASSIVWGNTGELFF. DNA of the CDR3: TGTGCCAGTAGTATCGTATGGGGGAACACCGGGGAGCTGTTTTTT. The rearrangement joins TRBV19 to TRBJ2-2; D unresolved. The CDR3 sequence is 15 residues long. Trimming shortened V by 3 bases and J by 1 base, and 9 bases separated the two germline ends. Germline lookup yields CDR1 LNHDA and CDR2 SQIVND (reference sequence). The entire variable domain, with the rest obtained from reference TRBV19 and TRBJ2-2, is as follows: DGGITQSPKYLFRKEGQNVTLSCEQNLNHDAMYWYRQDPGQGLRLIYYSQIVNDFQKGDIAEGYSVSREKKESFPLTVTSAQKNPTAFYLCASSIVWGNTGELFFGEGSRLTVL.

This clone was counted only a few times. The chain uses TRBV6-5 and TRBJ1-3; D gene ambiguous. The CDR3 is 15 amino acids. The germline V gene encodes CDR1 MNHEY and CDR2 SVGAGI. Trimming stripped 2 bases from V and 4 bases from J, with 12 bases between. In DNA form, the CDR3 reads TGTGCCAGCAGTTACGACGGGAAAAGGGGAAACACCATATATTTT. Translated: CASSYDGKRGNTIYF.

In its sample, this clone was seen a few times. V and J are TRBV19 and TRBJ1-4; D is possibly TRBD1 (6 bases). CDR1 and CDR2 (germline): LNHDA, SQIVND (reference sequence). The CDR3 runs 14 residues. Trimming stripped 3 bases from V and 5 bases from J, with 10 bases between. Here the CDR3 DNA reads TGTGCCAGTAGTATCAGGGGAGGAAATGAAAAACTGTTTTTT. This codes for CASSIRGGNEKLFF. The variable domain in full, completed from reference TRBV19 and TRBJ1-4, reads DGGITQSPKYLFRKEGQNVTLSCEQNLNHDAMYWYRQDPGQGLRLIYYSQIVNDFQKGDIAEGYSVSREKKESFPLTVTSAQKNPTAFYLCASSIRGGNEKLFFGSGTQLSVL.

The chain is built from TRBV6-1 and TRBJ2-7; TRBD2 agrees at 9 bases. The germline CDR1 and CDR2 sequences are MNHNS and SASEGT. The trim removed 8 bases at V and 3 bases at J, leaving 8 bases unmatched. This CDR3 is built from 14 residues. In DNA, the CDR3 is TGTGCCAGCGGTAGCGGGAGTCCTTACTACGAGCAGTACTTC. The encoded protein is CASGSGSPYYEQYF.

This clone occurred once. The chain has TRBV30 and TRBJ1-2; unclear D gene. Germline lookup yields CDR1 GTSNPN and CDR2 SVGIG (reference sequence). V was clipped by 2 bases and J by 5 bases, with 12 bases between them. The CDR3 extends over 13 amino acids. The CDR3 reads CAWSTTREYGYTF. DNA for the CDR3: TGTGCCTGGAGTACGACTAGGGAGTATGGCTACACCTTC.

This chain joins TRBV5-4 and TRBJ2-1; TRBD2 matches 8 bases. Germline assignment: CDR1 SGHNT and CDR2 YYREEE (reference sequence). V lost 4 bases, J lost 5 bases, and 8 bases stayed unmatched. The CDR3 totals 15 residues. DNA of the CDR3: TGTGCCAGCAGCCAACTAGCGGATCTTAACAATGAGCAGTTCTTC. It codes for CASSQLADLNNEQFF.

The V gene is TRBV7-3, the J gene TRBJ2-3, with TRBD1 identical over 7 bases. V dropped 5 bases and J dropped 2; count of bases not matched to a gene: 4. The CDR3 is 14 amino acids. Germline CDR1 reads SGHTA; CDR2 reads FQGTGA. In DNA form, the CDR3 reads TGTGCCAGCAGCCCGGGGACAGCCACAGATACGCAGTATTTT. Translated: CASSPGTATDTQYF.

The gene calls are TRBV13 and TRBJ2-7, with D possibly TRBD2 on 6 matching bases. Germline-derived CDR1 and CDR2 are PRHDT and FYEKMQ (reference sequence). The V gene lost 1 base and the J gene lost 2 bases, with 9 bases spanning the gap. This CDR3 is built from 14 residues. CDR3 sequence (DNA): TGTGCCAGCAGCTTAGACGGGAGTCCCTACGAGCAGTACTTC. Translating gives CASSLDGSPYEQYF.

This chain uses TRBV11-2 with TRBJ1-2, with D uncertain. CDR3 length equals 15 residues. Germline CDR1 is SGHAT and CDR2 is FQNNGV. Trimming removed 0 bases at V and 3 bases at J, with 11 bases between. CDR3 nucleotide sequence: TGTGCCAGCAGCTTAGAAGATTCCAAATACTATGGCTACACCTTC. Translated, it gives CASSLEDSKYYGYTF.

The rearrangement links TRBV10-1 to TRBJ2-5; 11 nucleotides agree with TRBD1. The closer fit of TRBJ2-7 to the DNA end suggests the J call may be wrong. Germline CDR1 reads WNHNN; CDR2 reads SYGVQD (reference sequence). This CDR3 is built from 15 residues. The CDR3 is CASSAGTGGSYEQYF. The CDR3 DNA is TGCGCCAGCAGTGCCGGGACAGGGGGCTCCTACGAGCAGTACTTC.